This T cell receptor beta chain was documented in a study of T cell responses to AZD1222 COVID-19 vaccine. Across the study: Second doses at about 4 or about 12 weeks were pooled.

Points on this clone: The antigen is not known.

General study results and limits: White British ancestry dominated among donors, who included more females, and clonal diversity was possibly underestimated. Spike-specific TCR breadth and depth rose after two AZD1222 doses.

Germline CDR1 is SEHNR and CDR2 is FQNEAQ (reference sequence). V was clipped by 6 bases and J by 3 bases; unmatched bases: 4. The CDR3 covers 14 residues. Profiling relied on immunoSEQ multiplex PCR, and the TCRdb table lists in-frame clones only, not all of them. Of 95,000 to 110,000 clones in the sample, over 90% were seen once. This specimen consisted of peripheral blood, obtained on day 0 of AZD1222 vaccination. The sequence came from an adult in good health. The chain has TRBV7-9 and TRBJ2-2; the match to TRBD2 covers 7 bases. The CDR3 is CASRREGHTGELFF. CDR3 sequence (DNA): TGTGCCAGCAGGAGGGAGGGCCACACCGGGGAGCTGTTTTTT.